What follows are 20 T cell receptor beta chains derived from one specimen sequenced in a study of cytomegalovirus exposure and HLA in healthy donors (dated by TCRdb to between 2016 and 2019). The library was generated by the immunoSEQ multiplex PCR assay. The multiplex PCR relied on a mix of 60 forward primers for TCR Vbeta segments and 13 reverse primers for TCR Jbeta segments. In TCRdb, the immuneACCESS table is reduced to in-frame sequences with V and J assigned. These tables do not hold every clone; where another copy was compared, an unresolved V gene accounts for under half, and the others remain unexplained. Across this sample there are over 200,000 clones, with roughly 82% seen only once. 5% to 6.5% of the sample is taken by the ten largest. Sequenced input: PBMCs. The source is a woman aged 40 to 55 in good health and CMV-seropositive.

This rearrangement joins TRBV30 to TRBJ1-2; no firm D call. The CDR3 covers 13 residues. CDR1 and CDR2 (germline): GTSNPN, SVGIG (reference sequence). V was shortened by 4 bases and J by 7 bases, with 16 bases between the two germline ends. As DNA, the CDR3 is TGTGCCTGGAAGCGACTCCCTGTGTTTGGCTACACCTTC. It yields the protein CAWKRLPVFGYTF.

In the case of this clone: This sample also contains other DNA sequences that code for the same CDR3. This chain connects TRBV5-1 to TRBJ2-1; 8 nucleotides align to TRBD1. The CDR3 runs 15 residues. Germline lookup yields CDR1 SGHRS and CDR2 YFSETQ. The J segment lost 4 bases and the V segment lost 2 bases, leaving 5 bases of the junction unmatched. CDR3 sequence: CASSLGQGSYNEQFF. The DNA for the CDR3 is TGCGCCAGCAGCTTAGGACAGGGCTCATACAATGAGCAGTTCTTC.

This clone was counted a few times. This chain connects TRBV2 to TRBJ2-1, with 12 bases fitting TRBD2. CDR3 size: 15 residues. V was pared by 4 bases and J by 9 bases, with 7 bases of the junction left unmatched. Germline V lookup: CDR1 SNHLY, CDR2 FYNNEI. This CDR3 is CASSATSGRRGEQFF. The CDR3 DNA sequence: TGTGCCAGCAGTGCGACTAGCGGGAGAAGGGGTGAGCAGTTCTTC.

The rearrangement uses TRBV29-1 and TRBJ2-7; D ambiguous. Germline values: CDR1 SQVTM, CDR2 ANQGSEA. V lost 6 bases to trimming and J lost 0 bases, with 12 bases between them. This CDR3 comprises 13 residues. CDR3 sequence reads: CSVLDGSSYEQYF. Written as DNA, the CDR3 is TGCAGCGTCCTAGACGGTAGCTCCTACGAGCAGTACTTC.

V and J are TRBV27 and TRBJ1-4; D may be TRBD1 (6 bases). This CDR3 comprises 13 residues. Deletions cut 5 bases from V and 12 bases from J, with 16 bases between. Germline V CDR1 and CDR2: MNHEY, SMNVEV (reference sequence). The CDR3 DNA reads TGTGCCAGCAGTCCCTCAGGGGAGTGGGAACTGTTTTTT. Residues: CASSPSGEWELFF. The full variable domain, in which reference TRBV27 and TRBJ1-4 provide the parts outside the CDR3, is EAQVTQNPRYLITVTGKKLTVTCSQNMNHEYMSWYRQDPGLGLRQIYYSMNVEVTDKGDVPEGYKVSRKEKRNFPLILESPSPNQTSLYFCASSPSGEWELFFGSGTQLSVL.

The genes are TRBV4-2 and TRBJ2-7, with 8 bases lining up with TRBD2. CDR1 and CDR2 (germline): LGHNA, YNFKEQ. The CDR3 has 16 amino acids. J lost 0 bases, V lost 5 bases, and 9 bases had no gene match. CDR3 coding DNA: TGTGCCAGCAGCTCCCAGCGGGAGTTTTACTCCTACGAGCAGTACTTC. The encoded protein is CASSSQREFYSYEQYF.

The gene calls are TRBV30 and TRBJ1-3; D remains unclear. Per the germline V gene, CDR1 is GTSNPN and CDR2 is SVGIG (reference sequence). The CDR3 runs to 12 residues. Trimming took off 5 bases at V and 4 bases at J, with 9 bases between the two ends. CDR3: CAWLTEGNTIYF. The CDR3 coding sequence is TGTGCCTGGCTAACTGAGGGAAACACCATATATTTT.

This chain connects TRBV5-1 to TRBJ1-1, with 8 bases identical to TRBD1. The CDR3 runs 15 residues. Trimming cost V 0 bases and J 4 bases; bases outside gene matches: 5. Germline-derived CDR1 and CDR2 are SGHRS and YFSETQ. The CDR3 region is CASSLVRGLGTEAFF. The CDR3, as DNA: TGCGCCAGCAGCTTGGTCAGGGGGCTGGGCACTGAAGCTTTCTTT.

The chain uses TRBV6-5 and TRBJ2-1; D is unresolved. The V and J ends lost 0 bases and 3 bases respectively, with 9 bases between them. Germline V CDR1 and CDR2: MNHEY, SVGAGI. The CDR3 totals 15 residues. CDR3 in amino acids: CASSYSIRNYNEQFF. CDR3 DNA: TGTGCCAGCAGTTACTCGATCAGGAACTACAATGAGCAGTTCTTC.

The CDR3 sequence: CASSTRTESYGYTF. The CDR3 nucleotides read TGTGCCAGTAGTACACGGACAGAGAGCTATGGCTACACCTTC. V usage is TRBV19 and J usage is TRBJ1-2; the D gene is possibly TRBD1 (6 bases). The CDR3 is 14 residues long. Deletions cut 4 bases from V and 4 bases from J, with 13 bases between. Germline V gene sequence: CDR1 LNHDA, CDR2 SQIVND (reference sequence).

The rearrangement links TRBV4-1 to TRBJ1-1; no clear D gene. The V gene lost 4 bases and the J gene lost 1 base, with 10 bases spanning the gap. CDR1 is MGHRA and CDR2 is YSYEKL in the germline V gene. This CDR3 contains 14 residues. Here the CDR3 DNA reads TGCGCCAGCAGCCGGGAGACATCGAACACTGAAGCTTTCTTT. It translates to CASSRETSNTEAFF.

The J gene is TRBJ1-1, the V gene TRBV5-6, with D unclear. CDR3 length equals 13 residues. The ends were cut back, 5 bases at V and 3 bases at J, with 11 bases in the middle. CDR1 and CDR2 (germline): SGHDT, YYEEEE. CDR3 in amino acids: CASRTDWDTEAFF. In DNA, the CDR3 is TGTGCCAGCAGAACCGACTGGGACACTGAAGCTTTCTTT.

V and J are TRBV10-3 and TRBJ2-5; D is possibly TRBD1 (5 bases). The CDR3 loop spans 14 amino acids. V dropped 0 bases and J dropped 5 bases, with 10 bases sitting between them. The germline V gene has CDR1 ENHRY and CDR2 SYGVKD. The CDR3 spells CAISESQGLETQYF. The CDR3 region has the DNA TGTGCCATCAGTGAGTCGCAGGGCCTGGAGACCCAGTACTTC.

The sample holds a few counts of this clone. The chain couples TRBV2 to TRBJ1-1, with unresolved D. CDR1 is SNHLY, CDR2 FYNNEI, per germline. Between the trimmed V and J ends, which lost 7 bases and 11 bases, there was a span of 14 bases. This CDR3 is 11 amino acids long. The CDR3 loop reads CASTSGVGAFF. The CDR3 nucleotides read TGTGCCAGCACTTCCGGAGTTGGGGCTTTCTTT.

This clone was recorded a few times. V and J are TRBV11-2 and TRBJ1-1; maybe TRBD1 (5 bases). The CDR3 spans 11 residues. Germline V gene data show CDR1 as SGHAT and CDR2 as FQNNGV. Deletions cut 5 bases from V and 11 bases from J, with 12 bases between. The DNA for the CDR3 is TGTGCCAGCAGCCCGTCCGGGGGGGCTTTCTTT. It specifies CASSPSGGAFF.

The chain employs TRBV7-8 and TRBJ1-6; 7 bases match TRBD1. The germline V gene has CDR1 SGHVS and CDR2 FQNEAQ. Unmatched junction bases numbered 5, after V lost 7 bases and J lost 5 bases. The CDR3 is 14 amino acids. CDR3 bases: TGTGCCAGCAAGAGAGGGACAGATAATTCACCCCTCCACTTT. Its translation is CASKRGTDNSPLHF.

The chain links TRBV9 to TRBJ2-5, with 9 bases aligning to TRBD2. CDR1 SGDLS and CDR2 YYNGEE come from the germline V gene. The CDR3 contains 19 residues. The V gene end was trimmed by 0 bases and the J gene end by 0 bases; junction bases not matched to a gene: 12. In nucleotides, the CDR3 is TGTGCCAGCAGCGTAGGAGCGGGACTAGCTAACCCGTACCAAGAGACCCAGTACTTC. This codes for CASSVGAGLANPYQETQYF.

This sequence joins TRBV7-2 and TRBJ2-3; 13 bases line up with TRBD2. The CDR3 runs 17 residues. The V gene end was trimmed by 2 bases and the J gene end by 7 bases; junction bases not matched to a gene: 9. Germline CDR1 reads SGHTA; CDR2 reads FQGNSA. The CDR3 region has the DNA TGTGCCAGCAGCTTACCTGGACTAGCGGGAGAGCGATATACGCAGTATTTT. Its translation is CASSLPGLAGERYTQYF.

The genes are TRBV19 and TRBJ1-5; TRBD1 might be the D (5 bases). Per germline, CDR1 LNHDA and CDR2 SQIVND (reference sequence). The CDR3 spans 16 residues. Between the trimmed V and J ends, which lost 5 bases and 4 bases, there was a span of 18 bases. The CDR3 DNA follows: TGTGCCAGTAGTTCCTCCGGGCCGGGGGGAAATCAGCCCCAGCATTTT. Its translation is CASSSSGPGGNQPQHF.

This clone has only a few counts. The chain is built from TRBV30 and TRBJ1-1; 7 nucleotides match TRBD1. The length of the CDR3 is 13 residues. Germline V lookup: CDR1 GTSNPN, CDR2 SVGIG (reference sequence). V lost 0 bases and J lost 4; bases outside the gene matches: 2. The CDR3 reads CAWSVQGSTEAFF. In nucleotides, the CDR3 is TGTGCCTGGAGTGTACAGGGGAGCACTGAAGCTTTCTTT.